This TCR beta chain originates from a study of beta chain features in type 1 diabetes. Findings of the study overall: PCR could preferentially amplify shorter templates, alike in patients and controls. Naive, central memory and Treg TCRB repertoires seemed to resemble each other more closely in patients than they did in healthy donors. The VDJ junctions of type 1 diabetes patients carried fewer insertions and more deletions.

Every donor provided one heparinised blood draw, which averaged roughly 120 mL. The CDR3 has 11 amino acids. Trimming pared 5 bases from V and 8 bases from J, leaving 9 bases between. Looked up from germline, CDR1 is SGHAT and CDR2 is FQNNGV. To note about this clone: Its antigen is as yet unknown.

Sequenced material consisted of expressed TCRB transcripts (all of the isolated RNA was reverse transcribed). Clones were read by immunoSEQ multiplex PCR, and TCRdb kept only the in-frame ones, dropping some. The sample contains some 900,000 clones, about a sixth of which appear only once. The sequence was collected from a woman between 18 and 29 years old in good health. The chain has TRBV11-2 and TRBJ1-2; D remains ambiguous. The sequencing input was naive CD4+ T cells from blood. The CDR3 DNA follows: TGTGCCAGCAGCCCCGCCTCCGGCTACACCTTC. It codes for CASSPASGYTF. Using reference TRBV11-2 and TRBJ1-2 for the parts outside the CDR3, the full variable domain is EAGVAQSPRYKIIEKRQSVAFWCNPISGHATLYWYQQILGQGPKLLIQFQNNGVVDDSQLPKDRFSAERLKGVDSTLKIQPAKLEDSAVYLCASSPASGYTFGSGTRLTVV.